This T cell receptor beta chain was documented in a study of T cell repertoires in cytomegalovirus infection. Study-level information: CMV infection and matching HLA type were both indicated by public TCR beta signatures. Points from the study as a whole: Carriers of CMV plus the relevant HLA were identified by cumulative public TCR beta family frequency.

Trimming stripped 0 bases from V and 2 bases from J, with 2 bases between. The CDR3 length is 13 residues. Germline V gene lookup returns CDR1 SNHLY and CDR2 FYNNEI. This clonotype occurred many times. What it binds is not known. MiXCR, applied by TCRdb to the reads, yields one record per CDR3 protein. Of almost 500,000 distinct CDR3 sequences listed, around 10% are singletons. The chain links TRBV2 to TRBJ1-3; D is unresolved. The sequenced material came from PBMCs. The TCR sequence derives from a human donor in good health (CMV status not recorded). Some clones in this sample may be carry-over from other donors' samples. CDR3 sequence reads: CASSEAPGNTIYF. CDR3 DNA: TGTGCCAGCAGTGAAGCCCCTGGAAACACCATATATTTT. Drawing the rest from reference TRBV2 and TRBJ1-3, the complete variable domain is EPEVTQTPSHQVTQMGQEVILRCVPISNHLYFYWYRQILGQKVEFLVSFYNNEISEKSEIFDDQFSVERPDGSNFTLKIRSTKLEDSAMYFCASSEAPGNTIYFGEGSWLTVV.